The entry below gives a single TCR beta chain sequence along with its context. This clonotype was seen repeatedly, ten times or more. The antigen it recognizes is unknown. Base qualities are not at hand, and no much larger clone is one base apart. From cysteine to phenylalanine, the CDR3 is 15 amino acids long. The kept DNA is CDR3 alone, 45 bases in frame from the first base. The germline V gene (reference sequence) supplies CDR1 SGHKS and CDR2 YYEKEE. At the junction V is shortened by 4 bases and J by 2 bases; bases outside the gene matches: 2. cDNA synthesis used template-switch 5'RACE with a primer carrying a 10-nucleotide random unique molecular identifier tagging each TCR transcript. Every sequencing run covered 15-18 subjects and yielded more than 200 million TCR-beta sequences. The RNeasy kit was used for extraction of total RNA. The KAPA Real-time Library Amplification kit was used to amplify TCR-beta VDJ regions with primers for the TCR constant region and the 5'RACE anchor. A first PCR added sample indexes and Illumina adaptors, and a second PCR then raised library yield. After purification with Ampure beads, the TCR product of roughly 650 bp was size-selected on a 2% E-gel SizeSelection system. Before pooling, library quality was checked on a Bioanalyzer, concentration was measured with Qubit, and libraries were quantified with the Kapa Library Quantification kit. An Illumina HiSeq 2500 sequenced the libraries paired-end 2 x 150 bp. To increase sequence diversity, roughly 24-32% phiX was spiked into each library pool. In the authors' own workflow: Quality-filtered reads were processed with the UMI-based MiGEC pipeline, which removed over 75% of raw TCR sequences during error correction. VDJ genes were aligned to IMGT germline references, and each clonotype was defined by a unique CDR3 amino acid sequence together with V-J genes. Clonal expansion, Shannon diversity and CDR3 relatedness (CalcPairwiseDistances, ClusterSamples) were evaluated with VDJtools, and phylogenetic trees were built with CLCbio workbench. Expanded clones were defined as having at least 8 unique UMIs, based on coefficient-of-variation modelling across technical triplicates. In-frame beta chains were kept once TCRdb had trimmed the public reads at Q25 with fastp and called clones with MiXCR. For every CDR3 protein sequence, its rows merge into one entry that carries the most common genes and DNA. The V and J calls, along with clone size, are taken from TCRdb and not from the paper's own processing. Present in this sample are 30,000 to 40,000 distinct CDR3 sequences, 3.5% to 4% of which were seen just once. Jointly, the top ten make up roughly 2% of the sample.

Libraries from unsorted PBMCs were made from 2 million PBMCs kept in RNAlater at -80 degrees C until RNA extraction. Multiple sclerosis patients were enrolled in a US clinical protocol evaluating disease progression by magnetic resonance imaging. Peripheral blood was subjected to Ficoll-Hypaque density gradient centrifugation to isolate PBMCs, which were then cryopreserved in liquid nitrogen. This sample was included in a study of neurological immune-mediated disorders (dated by TCRdb to the late 2010s). Regarding the complete study: Of the approximately 34 multiple sclerosis patients, about 30 had relapsing-remitting MS and 3 had secondary progressive MS. The cohort included 60 to 75 subjects: approximately 14 with HAM/TSP, about 34 with multiple sclerosis, and some 20 healthy controls. Using UMI-based sequencing, the study compared peripheral blood TCR-beta repertoires from patients with HTLV-I-associated myelopathy (HAM/TSP), patients with multiple sclerosis, and healthy controls. Longitudinal samples, technical triplicates and paired sorted CD4+ and CD8+ T-cell subsets, alongside PBMC samples, were included among the roughly 110 TCR-beta libraries. Study-wide conclusions, independent of this receptor: No clinical or MRI features were associated with the MS cluster, and the authors said that larger cohorts are needed. TCR clonal expansion was highest in HAM/TSP patients and lowest in MS patients, with MS patients falling below even healthy controls. In phylogenetic analysis, the repertoires of 18 of 34 MS patients grouped into a cluster of related CDR3 sequences, which suggests a possible signature at the repertoire level. Across subjects, expanded clones never shared an identical CDR3 amino acid sequence, which suggests that the TCR-beta repertoires in every group were private.

The sample taken for sequencing was PBMCs. The V and J genes are TRBV5-5 and TRBJ1-4, and TRBD1 matches 10 of the central bases. The sequence was obtained from a man aged 25 to 40 with multiple sclerosis. The DNA is as follows: TGTGCCAGCAGCGCGACAGGGGGCACTAATGAAAAACTGTTTTTT. Its protein product is CASSATGGTNEKLFF.